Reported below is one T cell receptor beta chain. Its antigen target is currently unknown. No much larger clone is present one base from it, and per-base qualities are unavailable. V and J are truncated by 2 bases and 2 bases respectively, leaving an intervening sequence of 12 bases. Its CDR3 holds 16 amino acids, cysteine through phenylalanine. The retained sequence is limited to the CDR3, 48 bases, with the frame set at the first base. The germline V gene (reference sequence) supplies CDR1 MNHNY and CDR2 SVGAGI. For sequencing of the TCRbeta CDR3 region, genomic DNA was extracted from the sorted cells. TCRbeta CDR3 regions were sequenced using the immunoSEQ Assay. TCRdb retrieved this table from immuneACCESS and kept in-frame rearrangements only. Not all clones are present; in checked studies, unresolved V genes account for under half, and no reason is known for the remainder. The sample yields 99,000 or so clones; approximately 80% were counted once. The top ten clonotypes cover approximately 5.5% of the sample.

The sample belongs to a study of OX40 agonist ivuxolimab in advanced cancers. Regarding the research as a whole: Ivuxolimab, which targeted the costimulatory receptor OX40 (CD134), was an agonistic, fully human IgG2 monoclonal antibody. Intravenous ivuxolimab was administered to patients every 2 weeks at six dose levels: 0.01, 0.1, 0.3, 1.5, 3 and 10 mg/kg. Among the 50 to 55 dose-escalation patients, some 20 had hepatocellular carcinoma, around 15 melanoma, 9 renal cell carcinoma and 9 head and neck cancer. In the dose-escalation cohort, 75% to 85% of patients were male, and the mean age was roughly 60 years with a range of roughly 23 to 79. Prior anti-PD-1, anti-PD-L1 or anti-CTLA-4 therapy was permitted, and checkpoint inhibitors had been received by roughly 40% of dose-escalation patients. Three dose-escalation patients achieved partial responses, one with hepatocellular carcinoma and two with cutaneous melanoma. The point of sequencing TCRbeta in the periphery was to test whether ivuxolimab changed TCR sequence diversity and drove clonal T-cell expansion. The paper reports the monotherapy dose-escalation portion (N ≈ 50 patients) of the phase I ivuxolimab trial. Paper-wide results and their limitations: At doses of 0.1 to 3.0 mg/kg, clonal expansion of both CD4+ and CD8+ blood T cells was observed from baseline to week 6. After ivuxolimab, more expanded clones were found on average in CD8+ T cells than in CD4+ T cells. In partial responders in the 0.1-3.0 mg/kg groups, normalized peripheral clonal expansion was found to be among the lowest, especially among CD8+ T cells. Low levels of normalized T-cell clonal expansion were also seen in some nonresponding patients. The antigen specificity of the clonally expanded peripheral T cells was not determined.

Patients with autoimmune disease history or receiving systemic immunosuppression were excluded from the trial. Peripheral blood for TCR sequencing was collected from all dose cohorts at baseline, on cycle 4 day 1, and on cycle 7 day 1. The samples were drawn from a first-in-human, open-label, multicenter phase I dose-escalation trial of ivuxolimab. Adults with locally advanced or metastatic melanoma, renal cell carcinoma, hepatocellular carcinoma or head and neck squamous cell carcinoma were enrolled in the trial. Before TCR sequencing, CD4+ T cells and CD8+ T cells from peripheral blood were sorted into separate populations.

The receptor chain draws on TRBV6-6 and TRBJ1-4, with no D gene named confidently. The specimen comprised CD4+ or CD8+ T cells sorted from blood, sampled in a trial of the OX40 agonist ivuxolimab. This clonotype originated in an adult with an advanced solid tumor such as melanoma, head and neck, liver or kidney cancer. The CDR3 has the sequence CASSYGEGTTNEKLFF. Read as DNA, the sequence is TGTGCCAGCAGTTACGGGGAGGGAACCACTAATGAAAAACTGTTTTTT.